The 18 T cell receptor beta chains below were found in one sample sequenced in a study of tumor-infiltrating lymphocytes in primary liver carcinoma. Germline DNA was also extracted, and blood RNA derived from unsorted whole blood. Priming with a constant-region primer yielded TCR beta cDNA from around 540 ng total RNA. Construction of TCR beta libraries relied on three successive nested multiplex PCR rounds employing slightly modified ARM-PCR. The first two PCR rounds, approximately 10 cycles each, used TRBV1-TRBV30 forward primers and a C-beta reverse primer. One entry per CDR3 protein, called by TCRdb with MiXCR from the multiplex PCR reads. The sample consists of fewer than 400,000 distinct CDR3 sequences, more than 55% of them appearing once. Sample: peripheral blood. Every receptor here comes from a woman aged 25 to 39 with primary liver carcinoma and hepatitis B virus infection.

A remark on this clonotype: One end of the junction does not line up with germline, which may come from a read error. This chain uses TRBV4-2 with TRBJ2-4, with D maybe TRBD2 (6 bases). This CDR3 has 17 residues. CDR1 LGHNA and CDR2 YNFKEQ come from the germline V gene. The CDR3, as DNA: TGTGCCAGCAGCCAGTGGATAGGGAAACTAGCCAATAACATTCAGTACTTC. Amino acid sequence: CASSQWIGKLANNIQYF.

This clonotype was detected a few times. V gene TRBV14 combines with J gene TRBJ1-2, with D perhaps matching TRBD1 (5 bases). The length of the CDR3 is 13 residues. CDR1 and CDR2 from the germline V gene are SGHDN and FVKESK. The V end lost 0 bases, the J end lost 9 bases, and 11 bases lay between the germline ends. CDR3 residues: CASSQEGDLSYTF. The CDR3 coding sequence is TGTGCCAGCAGCCAAGAAGGGGATCTGAGCTACACCTTC.

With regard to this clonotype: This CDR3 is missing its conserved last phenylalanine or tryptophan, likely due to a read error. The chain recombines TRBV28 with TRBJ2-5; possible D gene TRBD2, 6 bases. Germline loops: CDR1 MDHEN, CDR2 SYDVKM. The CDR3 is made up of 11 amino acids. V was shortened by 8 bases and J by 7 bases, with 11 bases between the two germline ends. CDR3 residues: CASSGVGTQYI. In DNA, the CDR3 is TGTGCCAGCTCGGGGGTGGGGACCCAGTACATC.

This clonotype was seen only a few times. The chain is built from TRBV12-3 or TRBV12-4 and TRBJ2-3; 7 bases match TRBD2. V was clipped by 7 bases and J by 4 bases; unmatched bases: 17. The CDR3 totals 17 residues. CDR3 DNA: TGTGCCAGCACCCGAAGGGCAGGACTAGGGTTATCAGATACGCAGTATTTT. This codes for CASTRRAGLGLSDTQYF.

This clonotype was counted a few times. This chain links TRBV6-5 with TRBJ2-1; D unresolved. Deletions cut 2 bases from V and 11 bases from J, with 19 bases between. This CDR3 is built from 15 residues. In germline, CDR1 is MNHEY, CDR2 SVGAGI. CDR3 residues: CASSYRLSPEYKQFF. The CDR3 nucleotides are TGTGCCAGCAGTTACCGGCTTTCCCCTGAGTATAAGCAGTTCTTC.

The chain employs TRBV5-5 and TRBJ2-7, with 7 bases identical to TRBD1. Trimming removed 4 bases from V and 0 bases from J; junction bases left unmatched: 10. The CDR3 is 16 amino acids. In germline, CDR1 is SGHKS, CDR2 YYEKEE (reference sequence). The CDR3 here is CASSLTSTGSSYEQYF. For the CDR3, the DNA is TGTGCCAGCAGCCTGACGTCGACAGGGAGCTCCTACGAGCAGTACTTC.

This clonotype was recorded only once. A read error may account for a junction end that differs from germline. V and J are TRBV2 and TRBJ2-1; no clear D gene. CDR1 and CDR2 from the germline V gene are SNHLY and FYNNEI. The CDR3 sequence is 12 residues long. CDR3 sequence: CASGDPINEQFF. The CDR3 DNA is TGTGCCAGCGGTGACCCCATCAATGAGCAGTTCTTC.

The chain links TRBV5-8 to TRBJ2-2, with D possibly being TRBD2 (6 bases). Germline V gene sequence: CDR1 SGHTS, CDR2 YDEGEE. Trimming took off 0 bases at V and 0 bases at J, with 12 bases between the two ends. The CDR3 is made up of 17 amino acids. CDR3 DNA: TGTGCCAGCAGCTTGGTTCTAGCGAGCGCGAACACCGGGGAGCTGTTTTTT. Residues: CASSLVLASANTGELFF.

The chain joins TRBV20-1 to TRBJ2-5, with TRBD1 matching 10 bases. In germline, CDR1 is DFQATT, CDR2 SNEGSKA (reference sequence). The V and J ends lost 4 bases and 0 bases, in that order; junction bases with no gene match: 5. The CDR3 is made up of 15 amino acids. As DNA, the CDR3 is TGCAGTGCTACCGACAGGGGGCGGTACCAAGAGACCCAGTACTTC. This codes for CSATDRGRYQETQYF.

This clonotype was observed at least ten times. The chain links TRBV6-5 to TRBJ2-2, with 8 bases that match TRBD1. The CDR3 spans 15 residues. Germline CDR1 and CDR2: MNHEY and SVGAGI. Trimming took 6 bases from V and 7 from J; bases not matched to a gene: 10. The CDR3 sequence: CASSPWTGRSGELFF. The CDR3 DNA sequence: TGTGCCAGCAGCCCCTGGACAGGGCGGAGCGGGGAGCTGTTTTTT.

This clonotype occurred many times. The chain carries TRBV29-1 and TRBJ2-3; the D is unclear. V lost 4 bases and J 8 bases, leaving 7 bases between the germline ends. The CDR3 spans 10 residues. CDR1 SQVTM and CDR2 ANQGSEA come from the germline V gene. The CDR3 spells CSVGKGTQYF. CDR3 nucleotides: TGCAGCGTTGGGAAGGGTACGCAGTATTTT.

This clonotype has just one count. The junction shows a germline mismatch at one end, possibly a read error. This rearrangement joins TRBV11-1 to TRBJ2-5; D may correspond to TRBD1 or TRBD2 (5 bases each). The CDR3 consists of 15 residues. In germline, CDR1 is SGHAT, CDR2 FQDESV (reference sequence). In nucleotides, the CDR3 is TGCGCCAGCAGCCTGCCGACAGAGGGCAAAGAGTCCCAGTACTTC. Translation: CASSLPTEGKESQYF.

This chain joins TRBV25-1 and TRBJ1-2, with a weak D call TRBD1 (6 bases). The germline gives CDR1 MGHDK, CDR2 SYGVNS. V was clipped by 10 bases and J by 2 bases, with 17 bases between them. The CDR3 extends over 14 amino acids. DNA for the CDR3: TGTGCCAACAGGCGAGGGGGATGGAACTATGGCTACACCTTC. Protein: CANRRGGWNYGYTF.

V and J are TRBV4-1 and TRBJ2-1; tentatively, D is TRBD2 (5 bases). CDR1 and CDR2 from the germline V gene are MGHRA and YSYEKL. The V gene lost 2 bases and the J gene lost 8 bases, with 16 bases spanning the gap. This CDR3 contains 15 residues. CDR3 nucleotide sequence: TGCGCCAGCAGCCAAACTGTACTAGATCCAGATGAGCAGTTCTTC. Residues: CASSQTVLDPDEQFF.

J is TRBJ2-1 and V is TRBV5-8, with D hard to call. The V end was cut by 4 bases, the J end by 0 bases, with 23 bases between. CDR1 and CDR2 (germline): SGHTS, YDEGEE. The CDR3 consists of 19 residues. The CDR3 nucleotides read TGTGCCAGCAGCCGGAGTAGACCTACTACTAATTTCTCCTACAATGAGCAGTTCTTC. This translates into CASSRSRPTTNFSYNEQFF.

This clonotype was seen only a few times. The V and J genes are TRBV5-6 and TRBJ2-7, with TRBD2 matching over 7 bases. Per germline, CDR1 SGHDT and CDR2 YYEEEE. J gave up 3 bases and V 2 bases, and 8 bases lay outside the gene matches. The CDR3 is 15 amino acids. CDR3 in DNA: TGTGCCAGCAGCTTACGGACTAGTTTCGGCTACGAGCAGTACTTC. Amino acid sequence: CASSLRTSFGYEQYF.

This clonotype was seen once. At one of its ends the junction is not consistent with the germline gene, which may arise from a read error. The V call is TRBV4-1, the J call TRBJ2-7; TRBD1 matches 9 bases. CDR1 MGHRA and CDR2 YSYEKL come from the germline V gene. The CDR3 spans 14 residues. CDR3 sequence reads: CASRRSGQGYDQYF. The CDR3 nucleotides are TGCGCCAGCAGAAGGTCGGGACAGGGCTACGACCAGTACTTC.

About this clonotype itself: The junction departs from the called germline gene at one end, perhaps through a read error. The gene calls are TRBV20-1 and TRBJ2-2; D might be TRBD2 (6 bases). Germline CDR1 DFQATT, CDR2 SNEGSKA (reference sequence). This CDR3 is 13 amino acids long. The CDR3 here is CSARTGEYGELLF. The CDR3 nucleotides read TGCAGTGCTAGGACGGGAGAGTACGGGGAGCTGTTGTTT.